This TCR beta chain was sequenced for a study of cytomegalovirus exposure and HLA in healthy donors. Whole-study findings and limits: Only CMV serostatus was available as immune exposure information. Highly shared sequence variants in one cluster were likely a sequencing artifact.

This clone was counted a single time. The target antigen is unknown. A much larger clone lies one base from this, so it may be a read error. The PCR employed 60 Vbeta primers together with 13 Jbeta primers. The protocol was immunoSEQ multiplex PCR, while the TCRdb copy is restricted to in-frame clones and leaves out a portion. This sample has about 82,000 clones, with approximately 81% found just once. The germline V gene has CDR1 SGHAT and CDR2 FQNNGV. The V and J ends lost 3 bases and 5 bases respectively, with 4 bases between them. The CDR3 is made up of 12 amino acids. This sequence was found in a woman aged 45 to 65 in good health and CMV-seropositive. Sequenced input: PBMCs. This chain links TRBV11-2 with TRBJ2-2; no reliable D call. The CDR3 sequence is CASSFQTGELFF. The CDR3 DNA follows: TGTGCCAGCAGCTTCCAGACCGGGGAGCTGTTTTTT.